The next 8 T cell receptor beta chains were all read from a single sample in a study of metastatic and nonmetastatic thyroid tumors. Thyroid surgery was performed in patients who had received no treatment beforehand. TCRdb re-called clones from the PCR reads using MiXCR. This sample yields under 30,000 clones, of which under 25% are seen a single time; over 2% belongs to the top ten. The sample consisted of blood. The receptors shown here come from a female donor with papillary thyroid cancer or a benign thyroid nodule (not recorded which). Some clones in this sample may be carry-over from other donors' samples.

This clone was seen at least ten times. J is TRBJ1-2 and V is TRBV12-3 or TRBV12-4; 7 bases agree with TRBD1. V shed 5 bases and J 2 bases; nucleotides not matched to a gene: 8. The CDR3 spans 15 residues. The CDR3, as DNA: TGTGCCAGCAGTCCCCAACGGGGACAGAACTATGGCTACACCTTC. Protein sequence: CASSPQRGQNYGYTF.

Ten or more counts support this clone. The chain combines TRBV28 with TRBJ2-1; a possible D gene is TRBD1 (5 bases). Germline CDR1 MDHEN, CDR2 SYDVKM. V was cut by 3 bases and J by 0 bases, with 15 bases left in between. The CDR3 has 17 amino acids. CDR3 residues: CASSLSQGRSSYNEQFF. The CDR3 DNA reads as TGTGCCAGCAGTTTGTCCCAGGGCCGAAGCTCCTACAATGAGCAGTTCTTC.

This clone was found many times. The J gene is TRBJ2-2, the V gene TRBV10-1; D might be TRBD1 or TRBD2, each matching 5 bases. The V gene's germline CDR1 is WNHNN and CDR2 SYGVQD (reference sequence). Deletions cut 4 bases from V and 2 bases from J, with 29 bases between. The CDR3 is 21 amino acids. CDR3 region: CASSGTQTPATEGENTGELFF. CDR3 nucleotides: TGCGCCAGCAGTGGGACACAGACCCCCGCGACAGAGGGAGAAAACACCGGGGAGCTGTTTTTT.

The chain recombines TRBV5-1 with TRBJ2-3, with TRBD1 as a possible D gene (6 bases). Germline values: CDR1 SGHRS, CDR2 YFSETQ. V gave up 2 bases and J gave up 4 bases, with 11 bases separating them. The CDR3 consists of 14 residues. CDR3 region: CASSLQGASDTQYF. The CDR3 bases are TGCGCCAGCAGCTTACAGGGTGCCTCAGATACGCAGTATTTT.

This clone rates as medium-sized (0.01 to 0.1%). The chain carries TRBV2 and TRBJ2-7; 9 bases line up with TRBD2. This CDR3 comprises 14 residues. Germline CDR1 is SNHLY and CDR2 is FYNNEI. The V segment lost 5 bases and the J segment 3 bases; nucleotides outside the gene matches: 5. The chain's CDR3 is CASSSSGASYEQYF. In nucleotides, the CDR3 is TGTGCCAGCAGTTCTAGCGGGGCAAGCTACGAGCAGTACTTC.

The V and J genes are TRBV12-3 or TRBV12-4 and TRBJ1-2; D unresolved. Trimming took 9 bases from V and 8 from J, leaving 13 bases between them. The CDR3 consists of 11 residues. CDR3 in DNA: TGTGCCAGGATTGAAGGCCGGGGCTACACCTTC. As protein: CARIEGRGYTF.

Notes on this clone: One junction end does not reproduce the germline sequence, and a read error may be involved. The chain joins TRBV10-3 to TRBJ1-1, with TRBD1 as a possible D gene (6 bases). This CDR3 is built from 14 residues. The germline V gene encodes CDR1 ENHRY and CDR2 SYGVKD. CDR3 sequence reads: CPISESTGQTEAIF. CDR3 bases: TGTCCCATCAGTGAGTCGACGGGACAAACTGAAGCTATCTTT.

Concerning this clone itself: Without the conserved terminal phenylalanine or tryptophan, this CDR3 likely stems from a read error. The CDR3, as DNA: TGTGCCAGCAGTTACGGTTCCATGAACACAGAAGCTTTCATT. Its protein product is CASSYGSMNTEAFI. The chain carries TRBV6-4 and TRBJ1-1; D unclear. The CDR3 is made up of 14 amino acids. Germline CDR1 reads MRHNA; CDR2 reads SNTAGT.